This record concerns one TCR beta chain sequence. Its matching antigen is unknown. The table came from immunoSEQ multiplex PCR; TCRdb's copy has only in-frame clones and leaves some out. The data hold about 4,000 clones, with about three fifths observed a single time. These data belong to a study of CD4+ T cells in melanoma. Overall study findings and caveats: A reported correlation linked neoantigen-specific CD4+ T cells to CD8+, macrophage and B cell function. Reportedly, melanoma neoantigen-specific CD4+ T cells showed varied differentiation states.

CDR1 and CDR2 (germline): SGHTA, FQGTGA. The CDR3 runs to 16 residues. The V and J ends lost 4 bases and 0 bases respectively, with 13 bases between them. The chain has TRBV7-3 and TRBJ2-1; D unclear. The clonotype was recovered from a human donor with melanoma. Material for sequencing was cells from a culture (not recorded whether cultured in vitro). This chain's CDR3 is CASSSGVSSSYNEQFF. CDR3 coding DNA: TGTGCCAGCAGCTCAGGCGTTTCGAGCTCCTACAATGAGCAGTTCTTC.